This T cell receptor (beta chain) was sequenced in a study of blood T cell repertoires in COVID-19. Study information: Samples representing acute and convalescent COVID-19 were sourced from the United States, Italy and Spain. From T cells, B-cell-depleted T cells, or PBMCs came the material, which was cDNA or gDNA.

Germline assignment: CDR1 SGHRS and CDR2 YFSETQ. This CDR3 region has 15 residues. The trim removed 2 bases at V and 5 bases at J, leaving 4 bases unmatched. As originally analysed: Estimation of nucleated cell counts relied on the amplification of reference gene primers. Method: immunoSEQ multiplex PCR; TCRdb's copy keeps in-frame clones and lacks some. The V and J calls and clone size come from that table; D and trimming were worked out from the DNA. The sample shows 53,000 or so clones, around 80% of them seen only once. This TCR came from a man in his sixties with acute or convalescent COVID-19. The sequenced sample was peripheral blood. The chain couples TRBV5-1 to TRBJ2-3; TRBD1 matches 11 bases. CDR3 protein: CASSLGQGAGDTQYF. The CDR3 DNA reads as TGCGCCAGCAGCTTAGGACAGGGGGCTGGAGATACGCAGTATTTT.